This TCR beta chain was sequenced in a study of blood T cells in healthy people across ages. Sample-barcoded 5' priming and a J-beta primer mix drove a second PCR of about 7 to 11 cycles. TCRdb analysed the 5' RACE reads with MiXCR anew, one entry per CDR3 protein. The table lists around 1,100,000 distinct CDR3 sequences, around two fifths of them singletons. Sequencing was carried out using blood. The clonotype was recovered from a man between 18 and 35 years old in good health.

The CDR3 sequence: CASSVGGGDYEQYF. The CDR3, as DNA: TGTGCCAGCAGTGTAGGGGGGGGGGACTACGAGCAGTACTTC. The chain combines TRBV27 with TRBJ2-4; the D gene is possibly TRBD2 (7 bases). The tail of the sequence fits TRBJ2-7 better, so the J call may be wrong. The CDR3 covers 14 residues. Germline CDR1 reads MNHEY; CDR2 reads SMNVEV (reference sequence).